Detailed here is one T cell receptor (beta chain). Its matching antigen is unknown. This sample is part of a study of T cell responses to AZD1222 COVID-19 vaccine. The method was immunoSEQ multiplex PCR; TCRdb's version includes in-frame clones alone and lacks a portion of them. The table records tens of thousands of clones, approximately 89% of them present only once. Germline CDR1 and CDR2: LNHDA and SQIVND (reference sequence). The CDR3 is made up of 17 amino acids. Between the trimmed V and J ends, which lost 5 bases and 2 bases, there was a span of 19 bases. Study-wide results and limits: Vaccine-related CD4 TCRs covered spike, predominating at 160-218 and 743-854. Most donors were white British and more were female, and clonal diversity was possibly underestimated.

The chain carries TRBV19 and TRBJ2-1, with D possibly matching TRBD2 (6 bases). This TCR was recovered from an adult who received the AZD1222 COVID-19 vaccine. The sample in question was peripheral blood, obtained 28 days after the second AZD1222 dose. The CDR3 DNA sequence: TGTGCCAGTAGTCCCCAGGTGGGCGGGGCAGCCTACAATGAGCAGTTCTTC. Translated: CASSPQVGGAAYNEQFF. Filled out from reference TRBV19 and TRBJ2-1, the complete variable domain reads DGGITQSPKYLFRKEGQNVTLSCEQNLNHDAMYWYRQDPGQGLRLIYYSQIVNDFQKGDIAEGYSVSREKKESFPLTVTSAQKNPTAFYLCASSPQVGGAAYNEQFFGPGTRLTVL.